This TCR beta chain was retrieved from a study of T cell changes during pregnancy in multiple sclerosis. TCRdb keeps only in-frame clones here, not all; method: immunoSEQ multiplex PCR. The data hold about 59,000 clones, with about 94% observed a single time. This CDR3 region has 17 residues. Germline V gene data show CDR1 as SNHLY and CDR2 as FYNNEI. J lost 2 bases, V lost 4 bases, and 11 bases had no gene match. This sample comprised CD8+ T cells from peripheral blood mononuclear cells, obtained after pregnancy. V is TRBV2 and J is TRBJ2-3, with 8 bases lining up with TRBD2. This clonotype originated in a female donor with multiple sclerosis, enrolled in a pregnancy study. The CDR3 loop reads CASSGGLGGRFTDTQYF. CDR3 DNA sequence: TGTGCCAGCAGTGGAGGGCTTGGCGGGAGGTTCACAGATACGCAGTATTTT. Using reference TRBV2 and TRBJ2-3 for the parts outside the CDR3, the full variable domain is EPEVTQTPSHQVTQMGQEVILRCVPISNHLYFYWYRQILGQKVEFLVSFYNNEISEKSEIFDDQFSVERPDGSNFTLKIRSTKLEDSAMYFCASSGGLGGRFTDTQYFGPGTRLTVL.